Listed here are 5 T cell receptor beta chains from one sample, sequenced in a study of neurological immune-mediated disorders. TCRdb re-derived calls from the 5' RACE reads in MiXCR, one entry per CDR3 protein. The sample includes 14,000 or so distinct CDR3 sequences, under 15% seen only once; the top ten take 41%. Material for sequencing was CD8+ T cells from blood. The source is a female donor with HTLV-1-associated myelopathy (HAM/TSP).

This clonotype was found many times. The V and J genes are TRBV27 and TRBJ1-5; 7 bases line up with TRBD1. Germline V CDR1 and CDR2: MNHEY, SMNVEV (reference sequence). The trim removed 5 bases at V and 5 bases at J, leaving 6 bases unmatched. CDR3 length equals 14 residues. The CDR3 spells CASSEGAGHQPQHF. Written as DNA, the CDR3 is TGTGCCAGCAGTGAGGGGGCTGGGCATCAGCCCCAGCATTTT.

As to this clonotype: Given a much more abundant clone one base away, this may be a read error. The chain is built from TRBV2 and TRBJ1-6; no clear D. Germline V gives CDR1 SNHLY, CDR2 FYNNEI. V lost 1 base, J lost 12 bases, and 7 bases lay in between. CDR3 length: 12 residues. CDR3 bases: TGTGCCAGCAGTGAAGGGTTGGTACCCCTCCACTTT. Its protein product is CASSEGLVPLHF.

This clonotype was counted ten times or more. This rearrangement joins TRBV6-5 to TRBJ1-2; no firm D call. The CDR3 consists of 15 residues. The V gene lost 7 bases and the J gene lost 5 bases, with 20 bases spanning the gap. The germline gives CDR1 MNHEY, CDR2 SVGAGI. CDR3 sequence (DNA): TGTGCCAGCAAGCCCCGGGAACATGGGAGATATGGCTACACCTTC. It codes for CASKPREHGRYGYTF.

This clonotype showed up just a few times. The CDR3 bases are TGTGCCAGCAGTTCTGAAGCGGGATTGAACACCGGGGAGCTGTTTTTT. As protein: CASSSEAGLNTGELFF. V and J are TRBV7-6 and TRBJ2-2; 7 bases line up with TRBD2. Unmatched junction bases numbered 8, after V lost 6 bases and J lost 1 base. CDR1 and CDR2 from the germline V gene are SGHVS and FNYEAQ. The CDR3 loop spans 16 amino acids. Variable domain in full (rest from reference TRBV7-6 and TRBJ2-2): GAGVSQSPRYKVTKRGQDVALRCDPISGHVSLYWYRQALGQGPEFLTYFNYEAQQDKSGLPNDRFSAERPEGSISTLTIQRTEQRDSAMYRCASSSEAGLNTGELFFGEGSRLTVL.

The chain couples TRBV4-1 to TRBJ2-1; no reliable D call. The V end lost 1 base, the J end lost 16 bases, and 11 bases lay between the germline ends. The germline gives CDR1 MGHRA, CDR2 YSYEKL. This CDR3 is 11 amino acids long. CDR3 loop: CASSQGNEKFF. The CDR3 DNA sequence: TGCGCCAGCAGCCAAGGGAATGAGAAATTCTTC.